What follows are 19 T cell receptor beta chains derived from one specimen sequenced in a study of T cell responses to AZD1222 COVID-19 vaccine. Profiled with immunoSEQ multiplex PCR; TCRdb holds only in-frame clones, not every one. The table shows fewer than 150,000 clones, with roughly 87% occurring only once. This specimen was peripheral blood, taken on day 0 of AZD1222 vaccination. The origin of the receptors is an adult in good health.

The chain carries TRBV2 and TRBJ2-7, with D perhaps being TRBD1 or TRBD2 (5 bases each). Germline V gene lookup returns CDR1 SNHLY and CDR2 FYNNEI. Trimming took off 4 bases at V and 7 bases at J, with 14 bases between the two ends. The CDR3 contains 13 residues. CDR3 sequence: CASSGSLWGEQYF. DNA for the CDR3: TGTGCCAGCAGTGGGTCCCTTTGGGGGGAGCAGTACTTC.

The chain employs TRBV30 and TRBJ1-2; D uncertain. The CDR3 has 15 amino acids. The V gene lost 3 bases and the J gene lost 1 base, with 15 bases spanning the gap. Germline assignment: CDR1 GTSNPN and CDR2 SVGIG (reference sequence). CDR3 in DNA: TGTGCCTGGAGCCAAAAGGGTACCCTTAACTATGGCTACACCTTC. It yields the protein CAWSQKGTLNYGYTF. Together with reference TRBV30 and TRBJ1-2, the CDR3 gives the full variable domain: SQTIHQWPATLVQPVGSPLSLECTVEGTSNPNLYWYRQAAGRGLQLLFYSVGIGQISSEVPQNLSASRPQDRQFILSSKKLLLSDSGFYLCAWSQKGTLNYGYTFGSGTRLTVV.

The chain couples TRBV11-3 to TRBJ2-1, with D unresolved. The CDR3 runs 15 residues. Trimming stripped 4 bases from V and 3 bases from J, with 13 bases between. Germline-derived CDR1 and CDR2 are SGHNT and YENEEA. CDR3 protein: CASSSHSDIYNEQFF. CDR3 coding DNA: TGTGCCAGCAGCTCCCACTCTGACATCTACAATGAGCAGTTCTTC.

The J gene is TRBJ1-2, the V gene TRBV12-3 or TRBV12-4; perhaps TRBD1 as D (5 bases). Trimming left V 10 bases short and J 8 bases short, with 14 bases between. This CDR3 is 11 amino acids long. CDR3 region: CATQTGRGYTF. CDR3 DNA sequence: TGTGCCACCCAAACGGGGCGGGGCTACACCTTC.

This clone came up once. The chain is built from TRBV10-2 and TRBJ2-3; 9 positions agree with TRBD2. Losses at the gene ends were 6 bases for V and 6 bases for J; bases not matched to a gene: 7. This CDR3 region has 14 residues. CDR1 and CDR2 from the germline V gene are WSHSY and SAAADI. The CDR3 is CASRTSGPWDTQYF. The CDR3 DNA follows: TGCGCCAGCAGGACTAGCGGTCCTTGGGATACGCAGTATTTT.

This CDR3 is CASSLGRAGGMETQYF. In nucleotides, the CDR3 is TGTGCCAGCAGCTTAGGGAGGGCAGGGGGCATGGAGACCCAGTACTTC. This chain links TRBV11-2 with TRBJ2-5; 8 nucleotides line up with TRBD1. The germline gives CDR1 SGHAT, CDR2 FQNNGV. This CDR3 contains 16 residues. J was trimmed by 5 bases and V by 1 base; bases with no gene match: 9.

CDR3 sequence (DNA): TGTGCCAGCAGCTTAGGGCCGGCAGGACGGGACACCGGGGAGCTGTTTTTT. Translation: CASSLGPAGRDTGELFF. The V gene is TRBV7-9, the J gene TRBJ2-2; D gene uncertain. Trimming took 1 base from V and 3 from J, leaving 15 bases between them. The CDR3 covers 17 residues. Looked up from germline, CDR1 is SEHNR and CDR2 is FQNEAQ (reference sequence).

V is TRBV24-1 and J is TRBJ1-2; D not certain. Per germline, CDR1 KGHDR and CDR2 SFDVKD. The CDR3 extends over 13 amino acids. Trimming removed 5 bases at V and 8 bases at J, with 14 bases between. CDR3 loop: CATSAARLGGYTF. For the CDR3, the DNA is TGTGCCACCAGTGCGGCTCGACTGGGAGGCTACACCTTC.

In the case of this clone: This specimen includes other DNA sequences encoding the same CDR3. The V call is TRBV18, the J call TRBJ1-1; D is uncertain. Trimming cost V 2 bases and J 2 bases, with 6 bases left between them. This CDR3 region has 13 residues. The germline gives CDR1 KGHSH, CDR2 LQKENI. The CDR3: CASSPSPNTEAFF. Written as DNA, the CDR3 is TGTGCCAGCTCACCAAGTCCTAACACTGAAGCTTTCTTT.

This rearrangement joins TRBV3-1 (or the pseudogene TRBV3-2) to TRBJ1-2, with TRBD1 identical over 11 bases. Germline trimming cut 4 bases from V and 6 bases from J; bases unmatched to any gene: 13. CDR3 length equals 17 residues. Germline CDR1 LGHDT, CDR2 YNNKEL (reference sequence). The CDR3 spells CASSRTSGTGGSDGYTF. In DNA form, the CDR3 reads TGTGCCAGCAGCCGAACGTCAGGGACAGGGGGATCTGATGGCTACACCTTC.

The chain is built from TRBV28 and TRBJ1-1; D not resolved. Germline assignment: CDR1 MDHEN and CDR2 SYDVKM. The CDR3 runs to 14 residues. V shed 4 bases and J shed 1 base, with 10 bases lying between them. CDR3 region: CASSSAGANTEAFF. The CDR3 nucleotides read TGTGCCAGCAGTTCAGCGGGCGCGAACACTGAAGCTTTCTTT.

The rearrangement links TRBV7-3 to TRBJ1-2; tentatively, D is TRBD1 (5 bases). This CDR3 has 12 residues. V lost 5 bases and J 7 bases, leaving 11 bases between the germline ends. Germline V gives CDR1 SGHTA, CDR2 FQGTGA. The CDR3 spells CASSARDGGYTF. CDR3 coding DNA: TGTGCCAGCAGCGCGAGGGACGGTGGCTACACCTTC.

The V call is TRBV28, the J call TRBJ1-4; 7 bases agree with TRBD1. The length of the CDR3 is 15 residues. Trimming took 7 bases from V and 4 from J; bases not matched to a gene: 9. Per germline, CDR1 MDHEN and CDR2 SYDVKM. The CDR3 region has the DNA TGTGCCAGCACCCAACCAGGGGGGATTAATGAAAAACTGTTTTTT. Translated, it gives CASTQPGGINEKLFF. The variable domain in full, with the rest retrieved from reference TRBV28 and TRBJ1-4, is DVKVTQSSRYLVKRTGEKVFLECVQDMDHENMFWYRQDPGLGLRLIYFSYDVKMKEKGDIPEGYSVSREKKERFSLILESASTNQTSMYLCASTQPGGINEKLFFGSGTQLSVL.

The chain links TRBV24-1 to TRBJ2-1; 7 bases are a match to TRBD1. The CDR3 is made up of 17 amino acids. The V gene end was trimmed by 3 bases and the J gene end by 3 bases; junction bases not matched to a gene: 10. Germline V gene data show CDR1 as KGHDR and CDR2 as SFDVKD. The CDR3 here is CATSDPAGTAGYNEQFF. CDR3 nucleotides: TGTGCCACCAGTGATCCAGCCGGGACAGCCGGCTACAATGAGCAGTTCTTC.

The V call is TRBV2, the J call TRBJ2-6; tentatively, D is TRBD1 or TRBD2 (5 bases each). The CDR3 loop spans 17 amino acids. Germline lookup yields CDR1 SNHLY and CDR2 FYNNEI. Trimming shortened V by 2 bases and J by 1 base, and 12 bases separated the two germline ends. The CDR3 region is CASSEMGEGSGANVLTF. CDR3 DNA sequence: TGTGCCAGCAGTGAAATGGGGGAAGGGTCTGGGGCCAACGTCCTGACTTTC.

This clone was observed a few times. The rearrangement links TRBV9 to TRBJ1-1; 10 bases map to TRBD1. Trimming at V came to 5 bases and at J to 5 bases, leaving 9 bases not matched to a gene. This CDR3 contains 15 residues. Per germline, CDR1 SGDLS and CDR2 YYNGEE. The CDR3 coding sequence is TGTGCCAGCAGAGCCCCCGGGACAGGGGAAACTGAAGCTTTCTTT. Protein product: CASRAPGTGETEAFF.

CDR3 in DNA: TGTGCCAGCAGTGCACAGGGGGCGCGGGGCTACACCTTC. It specifies CASSAQGARGYTF. V and J are TRBV12-3 or TRBV12-4 and TRBJ1-2; 9 bases match TRBD1. V trimming: 5 bases; J trimming: 8 bases; junction bases outside the gene matches: 6. CDR3 length: 13 residues.

The V and J genes are TRBV27 and TRBJ1-5, with TRBD1 matching 10 bases. V gave up 6 bases and J gave up 4 bases; unmatched junction bases: 6. Germline CDR1 MNHEY, CDR2 SMNVEV (reference sequence). CDR3 length: 15 amino acids. Here the CDR3 reads CASRRQGAGNQPQHF. The DNA of the CDR3 is TGTGCCAGCAGAAGACAGGGGGCGGGTAATCAGCCCCAGCATTTT.

The CDR3 DNA follows: TGTGCCAGCAGCTTGGCCCTCTTCTTAGAGACAGGGGCCGCCGGGGAGCTGTTTTTT. Residues: CASSLALFLETGAAGELFF. This sequence joins TRBV5-5 and TRBJ2-2; 8 bases map to TRBD1. The CDR3 consists of 19 residues. Germline-derived CDR1 and CDR2 are SGHKS and YYEKEE (reference sequence). J gave up 6 bases and V 0 bases, and 16 bases lay outside the gene matches.